The source of this T cell receptor (beta chain) is a study of a mutant IDH1 vaccine in newly diagnosed glioma. Across the study: Earlier treatment was radiotherapy, temozolomide, or both, with most getting both.

CDR1 LNHNV and CDR2 YYDKDF come from the germline V gene (reference sequence). Trimming cost V 5 bases and J 0 bases, with 19 bases left between them. CDR3 length: 17 residues. Sequencing was performed with immunoSEQ multiplex PCR; in TCRdb, only in-frame clones are kept and a portion is missing. The sample holds around 100,000 clones, roughly 88% seen once. Time point indicated: week 11, during vaccination. Doses consisted of 300 ug of mutant IDH1 20-mer peptide each, paired with topical imiquimod. Note on this clone: Antigen specificity is unknown.

Material: PBMCs, obtained from a glioma patient whose treatment included an IDH1 peptide vaccine. This receptor was identified in a woman aged 50 to 60 with glioma. The chain joins TRBV15 to TRBJ1-2; weak D call: TRBD1 (6 bases). Written as DNA, the CDR3 is TGTGCCACCAGCCCTCACCACGGACAGCCGCCTAACTATGGCTACACCTTC. Translating it yields CATSPHHGQPPNYGYTF.